Listed here are 28 T cell receptor beta chains from one sample, sequenced in a study of early T cells in non-severe SARS-CoV-2 infection. TCRdb re-derived calls from the 5' RACE reads in MiXCR, one entry per CDR3 protein. The table records some 62,000 distinct CDR3 sequences, roughly a tenth of them present only once. The sequencing input was whole blood. The receptors originated from an adult who was a healthcare worker with PCR-confirmed SARS-CoV-2 infection or an uninfected control (not recorded which).

This clonotype came up many times. The chain employs TRBV11-1 and TRBJ1-1; D call uncertain. CDR1 SGHAT and CDR2 FQDESV come from the germline V gene (reference sequence). V lost 2 bases to trimming and J lost 3 bases, with 13 bases between them. The CDR3 is made up of 15 amino acids. The CDR3 DNA is TGTGCCAGCAGCTTATCGAGGGTGGAAGACACTGAAGCTTTCTTT. Protein product: CASSLSRVEDTEAFF.

The V and J genes are TRBV25-1 and TRBJ1-6, with D unresolved. This CDR3 has 15 amino acids. Trimming stripped 1 base from V and 2 bases from J, with 6 bases between. Per the germline V gene, CDR1 is MGHDK and CDR2 is SYGVNS. CDR3 nucleotide sequence: TGTGCCAGCAGTGAATTTCGGACCTATAATTCACCCCTCCACTTT. It codes for CASSEFRTYNSPLHF. Variable domain in full (rest from reference TRBV25-1 and TRBJ1-6): EADIYQTPRYLVIGTGKKITLECSQTMGHDKMYWYQQDPGMELHLIHYSYGVNSTEKGDLSSESTVSRIRTEHFPLTLESARPSHTSQYLCASSEFRTYNSPLHFGNGTRLTVT.

This clonotype was counted many times. The V and J genes are TRBV6-5 and TRBJ1-1; 11 bases map to TRBD1. The CDR3 sequence is 14 residues long. Germline V gene lookup returns CDR1 MNHEY and CDR2 SVGAGI. Trimming removed 2 bases from V and 4 bases from J; junction bases left unmatched: 0. The CDR3 is CASSYGTGGTEAFF. In nucleotides, the CDR3 is TGTGCCAGCAGTTACGGGACAGGGGGCACTGAAGCTTTCTTT.

This clonotype was observed a few times. The chain carries TRBV5-1 and TRBJ2-1, with D maybe TRBD1 (5 bases). This CDR3 contains 15 residues. The V and J ends lost 6 bases and 0 bases respectively, with 13 bases between them. Germline CDR1 reads SGHRS; CDR2 reads YFSETQ. The CDR3: CASNPGAVSYNEQFF. The CDR3 region has the DNA TGCGCCAGCAACCCTGGGGCAGTCTCCTACAATGAGCAGTTCTTC.

V usage is TRBV6-5 and J usage is TRBJ1-2; 10 bases fit TRBD1. Germline-derived CDR1 and CDR2 are MNHEY and SVGAGI. V trimming: 6 bases; J trimming: 5 bases; junction bases outside the gene matches: 9. The CDR3 is 15 amino acids. The CDR3 loop is CASSTGTGARYGYTF. CDR3 nucleotide sequence: TGTGCCAGCAGCACCGGGACAGGGGCCCGATATGGCTACACCTTC.

This chain links TRBV6-6 with TRBJ2-3; 9 bases are shared with TRBD1. The trim removed 11 bases at V and 2 bases at J, leaving 8 bases unmatched. CDR3 length equals 14 residues. Germline V lookup: CDR1 MNHNY, CDR2 SVGAGI (reference sequence). The CDR3 region has the DNA TGTGCCGGCCGACAGGGGGGAACCACAGATACGCAGTATTTT. Protein: CAGRQGGTTDTQYF.

This chain links TRBV28 with TRBJ2-7; 7 bases line up with TRBD1. From germline, CDR1 is MDHEN and CDR2 SYDVKM. CDR3 length equals 14 residues. The J segment lost 6 bases and the V segment lost 4 bases, leaving 9 bases of the junction unmatched. CDR3 residues: CASSSQEGAAEQYV. CDR3 in DNA: TGTGCCAGCAGTTCTCAAGAGGGGGCGGCCGAGCAGTACGTC.

V usage is TRBV12-3 or TRBV12-4 and J usage is TRBJ2-4, with D perhaps matching TRBD1 (5 bases). There are 17 residues in the CDR3. Trimming shortened V by 5 bases and J by 0 bases, and 17 bases separated the two germline ends. The CDR3 region is CASSPRASGPAKNIQYF. The CDR3 DNA sequence: TGTGCCAGCAGTCCCAGGGCCTCCGGCCCAGCCAAAAACATTCAGTACTTC.

The gene calls are TRBV20-1 and TRBJ1-1; TRBD1 might be the D (5 bases). The germline V gene has CDR1 DFQATT and CDR2 SNEGSKA (reference sequence). The CDR3 has 14 amino acids. V lost 1 base and J lost 4, with 13 bases in between. This chain's CDR3 is CSARVTGGLTEAFF. The CDR3 nucleotides read TGCAGTGCTAGAGTCACAGGAGGACTCACTGAAGCTTTCTTT.

The sample holds many counts of this clonotype. The genes are TRBV7-8 and TRBJ2-2; tentatively, D is TRBD2 (5 bases). This CDR3 is built from 15 residues. Germline CDR1 and CDR2: SGHVS and FQNEAQ. Trimming removed 5 bases from V and 2 bases from J, with 12 bases in between. CDR3 protein: CASSHRTGNTGELFF. For the CDR3, the DNA is TGTGCCAGCAGCCACCGTACGGGAAACACCGGGGAGCTGTTTTTT.

This clonotype was seen many times. The V gene is TRBV29-1, the J gene TRBJ1-2; no clear D. This CDR3 contains 13 residues. Trimming took off 4 bases at V and 3 bases at J, with 12 bases between the two ends. The germline V gene has CDR1 SQVTM and CDR2 ANQGSEA. In nucleotides, the CDR3 is TGCAGCGTTGCTGGCAAGTGGCACTATGGCTACACCTTC. The encoded protein is CSVAGKWHYGYTF.

This clonotype was seen many times. The chain is built from TRBV30 and TRBJ2-3, with 8 bases identical to TRBD1. With V trimmed by 7 bases and J by 4 bases, 7 bases remained unmatched. This CDR3 spans 13 amino acids. Germline CDR1 reads GTSNPN; CDR2 reads SVGIG (reference sequence). CDR3 in DNA: TGTGCCTCGGCTGGACAGGGAGCAGATACGCAGTATTTT. This translates into CASAGQGADTQYF.

The rearrangement uses TRBV9 and TRBJ1-5, with D unresolved. The CDR3 is 13 amino acids. In germline, CDR1 is SGDLS, CDR2 YYNGEE. Trimming cost V 1 base and J 4 bases, with 6 bases left between them. The CDR3 sequence is CASSVSPNQPQHF. The CDR3 nucleotides are TGTGCCAGCAGCGTATCACCAAATCAGCCCCAGCATTTT.

The rearrangement uses TRBV7-2 and TRBJ2-3; D possibly corresponds to TRBD2 (6 bases). V was cut by 5 bases and J by 4 bases, with 10 bases left in between. The CDR3 contains 13 residues. Germline CDR1 reads SGHTA; CDR2 reads FQGNSA. Here the CDR3 DNA reads TGTGCCAGCAGCCCCCGGAGGGCAGATACGCAGTATTTT. Translation: CASSPRRADTQYF.

In this sample, this clonotype turned up many times. J is TRBJ1-2 and V is TRBV20-1; D remains unclear. Germline values: CDR1 DFQATT, CDR2 SNEGSKA (reference sequence). The CDR3 totals 16 residues. Trimming shortened V by 3 bases and J by 1 base, and 18 bases separated the two germline ends. The CDR3 DNA reads as TGCAGTGCTAGTGTCCTAGGGAGCGGGAGTAACTATGGCTACACCTTC. Amino acid sequence: CSASVLGSGSNYGYTF.

The sample holds a few counts of this clonotype. The chain joins TRBV28 to TRBJ2-3; D not certain. The germline V and J ends were trimmed by 6 bases and 1 base, with 5 bases remaining between them. CDR1 MDHEN and CDR2 SYDVKM come from the germline V gene. CDR3 size: 12 residues. The CDR3 spells CASRDGTDTQYF. In DNA, the CDR3 is TGTGCCAGCAGGGACGGCACAGATACGCAGTATTTT.

This clonotype appeared a few times. The J gene is TRBJ1-2, the V gene TRBV4-1; TRBD1 is a possible D gene (5 bases). Germline lookup yields CDR1 MGHRA and CDR2 YSYEKL. The CDR3 runs 14 residues. Trimming shortened V by 0 bases and J by 6 bases, and 11 bases separated the two germline ends. The CDR3 DNA reads as TGCGCCAGCAGCCAAGAGGGGGACCAAGATGGCTACACCTTC. Encoded protein: CASSQEGDQDGYTF.

The rearrangement joins TRBV18 to TRBJ1-4; perhaps TRBD1 as D (5 bases). The CDR3 has 14 residues. V lost 3 bases and J lost 6, with 11 bases in between. The germline CDR1 and CDR2 sequences are KGHSH and LQKENI. CDR3 in amino acids: CASSPSGGDEKLFF. The CDR3 region has the DNA TGTGCCAGCTCACCGTCCGGGGGGGATGAAAAACTGTTTTTT.

The chain links TRBV7-8 to TRBJ2-3; D possibly corresponds to TRBD1 (5 bases). Trimming cost V 1 base and J 4 bases, with 9 bases left between them. Germline V gene sequence: CDR1 SGHVS, CDR2 FQNEAQ. This CDR3 contains 14 residues. The CDR3 protein is CASSLGQPADTQYF. CDR3 DNA: TGTGCCAGCAGCTTAGGACAGCCCGCAGATACGCAGTATTTT.

This clonotype was seen only a few times. The chain combines TRBV19 with TRBJ2-2; 7 bases are shared with TRBD2. CDR1 and CDR2 from the germline V gene are LNHDA and SQIVND (reference sequence). The junction had 9 bases not matched to a gene; V was cut back by 7 bases and J by 4 bases. This CDR3 region has 15 residues. The CDR3 nucleotides are TGTGCCAGTAACGCCCAGCGGGGTGTCACCGGGGAGCTGTTTTTT. It specifies CASNAQRGVTGELFF.

This clonotype was picked up many times. The gene calls are TRBV6-5 and TRBJ1-3; D ambiguous. The ends were cut back, 8 bases at V and 3 bases at J, with 8 bases in the middle. Germline V CDR1 and CDR2: MNHEY, SVGAGI. The CDR3 spans 12 residues. DNA of the CDR3: TGTGCCAGCGGGTGGTATGGAAACACCATATATTTT. This sequence encodes CASGWYGNTIYF.

V and J are TRBV6-1 and TRBJ1-1; 7 bases are a match to TRBD1. There are 13 residues in the CDR3. Germline values: CDR1 MNHNS, CDR2 SASEGT. V shed 10 bases, J shed 2 bases, and the junction held 7 bases outside the gene matches. The CDR3 loop is CATLGTENTEAFF. The CDR3 DNA sequence: TGTGCCACCCTAGGGACAGAAAACACTGAAGCTTTCTTT.

This sequence joins TRBV6-5 and TRBJ1-5; 7 nucleotides match TRBD1. The germline CDR1 and CDR2 sequences are MNHEY and SVGAGI. CDR3 length: 15 residues. The V segment lost 6 bases and the J segment 1 base; nucleotides outside the gene matches: 6. CDR3 DNA sequence: TGTGCCAGCAGCTGGACAGGAGAGAGCAATCAGCCCCAGCATTTT. Amino acids: CASSWTGESNQPQHF.

This clonotype was seen at least ten times. This sequence joins TRBV3-1 and TRBJ1-1; no clear D. This CDR3 has 13 residues. The germline gives CDR1 LGHDT, CDR2 YNNKEL (reference sequence). V was cut by 1 base and J by 0 bases, with 3 bases left in between. The CDR3 DNA follows: TGTGCCAGCAGCCAAGTGTTGAACACTGAAGCTTTCTTT. It encodes CASSQVLNTEAFF.

There are many counts of this clonotype. This chain uses TRBV3-1 with TRBJ2-3; the D call may be TRBD1 or TRBD2 (6 bases each). Germline V gene data show CDR1 as LGHDT and CDR2 as YNNKEL (reference sequence). The CDR3 covers 17 residues. Trimming took off 0 bases at V and 2 bases at J, with 15 bases between the two ends. This chain's CDR3 is CASSQDLRGAATDTQYF. DNA of the CDR3: TGTGCCAGCAGCCAAGATTTAAGGGGGGCCGCCACAGATACGCAGTATTTT.

This clonotype was observed at least ten times. The chain combines TRBV7-6 with TRBJ1-1; D possibly corresponds to TRBD1 (5 bases). The CDR3 sequence is 13 residues long. The V gene's germline CDR1 is SGHVS and CDR2 FNYEAQ. The V gene lost 4 bases and the J gene lost 4 bases, with 10 bases spanning the gap. The CDR3 region has the DNA TGTGCCAGCAGCTCCCGAGGGACCACTGAAGCTTTCTTT. As protein: CASSSRGTTEAFF.

The chain combines TRBV20-1 with TRBJ1-6; no reliable D call. The V gene's germline CDR1 is DFQATT and CDR2 SNEGSKA (reference sequence). Trimming stripped 4 bases from V and 7 bases from J, with 8 bases between. The CDR3 has 12 amino acids. This CDR3 is CSAKDRNSPLHF. The CDR3 nucleotides read TGCAGTGCTAAAGATCGCAATTCACCCCTCCACTTT.

The rearrangement uses TRBV12-3 or TRBV12-4 and TRBJ2-2, with D maybe TRBD1 (6 bases). The CDR3 spans 17 residues. V was shortened by 5 bases and J by 2 bases, with 18 bases between the two germline ends. The CDR3 reads CASSPTGTPSNTGELFF. The DNA for the CDR3 is TGTGCCAGCAGTCCAACCGGGACACCATCTAACACCGGGGAGCTGTTTTTT.